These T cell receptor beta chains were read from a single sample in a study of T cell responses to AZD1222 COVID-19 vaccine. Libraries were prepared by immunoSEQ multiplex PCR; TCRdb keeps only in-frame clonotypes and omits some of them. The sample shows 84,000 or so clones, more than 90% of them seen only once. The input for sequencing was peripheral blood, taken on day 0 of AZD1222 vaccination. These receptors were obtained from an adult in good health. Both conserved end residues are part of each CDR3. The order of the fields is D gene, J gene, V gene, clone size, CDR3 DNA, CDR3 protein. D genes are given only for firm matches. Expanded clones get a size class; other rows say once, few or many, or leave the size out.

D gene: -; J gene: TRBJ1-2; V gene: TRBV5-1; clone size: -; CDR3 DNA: TGCGCCAGCAGCTTCTTTCAGGGGATTAACTATGGCTACACCTTC; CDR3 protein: CASSFFQGINYGYTF
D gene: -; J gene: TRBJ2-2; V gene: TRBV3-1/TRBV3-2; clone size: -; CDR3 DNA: TGTGCCAGCACCAAAGGGGGACTCATGAACACCGGGGAGCTGTTTTTT; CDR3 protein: CASTKGGLMNTGELFF
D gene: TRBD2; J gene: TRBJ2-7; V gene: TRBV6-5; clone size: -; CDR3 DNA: TGTGCCAGCAGTTACTCGAGGACTAGCGGGAACGAGCAGTACTTC; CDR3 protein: CASSYSRTSGNEQYF
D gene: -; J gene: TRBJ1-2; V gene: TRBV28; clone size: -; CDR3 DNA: TGTGCCAGCAGTTTATACGAGACTAACTATGGCTACACCTTC; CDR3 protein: CASSLYETNYGYTF
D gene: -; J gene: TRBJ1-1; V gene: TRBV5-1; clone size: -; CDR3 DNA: TGCGCCAGCAGTCCCCCACATGGAACTGAAGCTTTCTTT; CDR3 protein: CASSPPHGTEAFF
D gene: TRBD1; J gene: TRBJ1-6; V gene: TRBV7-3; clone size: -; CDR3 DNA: TGTGCCAGCAGCTCAGGACAGGTGGATTCACCCCTCCACTTT; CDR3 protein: CASSSGQVDSPLHF
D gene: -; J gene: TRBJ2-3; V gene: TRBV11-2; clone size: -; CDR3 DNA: TGTGCCAGCAGCTTAAAAGTACAGTCGAGCACAGATACGCAGTATTTT; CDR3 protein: CASSLKVQSSTDTQYF
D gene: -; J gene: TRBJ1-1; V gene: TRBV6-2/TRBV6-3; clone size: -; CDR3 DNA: TGTGCCAGCAGTAAACAGGGGAACACTGAAGCTTTCTTT; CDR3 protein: CASSKQGNTEAFF
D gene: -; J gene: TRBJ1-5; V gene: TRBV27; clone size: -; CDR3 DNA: TGTGCCAGCAGTTTAGGGACGGCTAGCAATCAGCCCCAGCATTTT; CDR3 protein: CASSLGTASNQPQHF
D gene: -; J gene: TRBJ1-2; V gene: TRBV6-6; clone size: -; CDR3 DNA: TGTGCCAGCGCGGGGCAGAACTATGGCTACACCTTC; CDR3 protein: CASAGQNYGYTF
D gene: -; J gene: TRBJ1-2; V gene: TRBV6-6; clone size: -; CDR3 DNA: TGTGCCAGCAGTGGACAGATCTATGGCTACACCTTC; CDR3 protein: CASSGQIYGYTF
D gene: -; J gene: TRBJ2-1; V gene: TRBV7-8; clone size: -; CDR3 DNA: TGTGCCAGCAGCTCCACGACCGAATATACCTACAATGAGCAGTTCTTC; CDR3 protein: CASSSTTEYTYNEQFF
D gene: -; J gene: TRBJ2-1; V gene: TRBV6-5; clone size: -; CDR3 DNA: TGTGCCAGCAGCGCCTCAGCTTCCTACTACAATGAGCAGTTCTTC; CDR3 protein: CASSASASYYNEQFF
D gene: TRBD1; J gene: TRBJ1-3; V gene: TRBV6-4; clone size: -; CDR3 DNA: TGTGCCAGCAGTGTGGACAGGGGCTCGGACACCATATATTTT; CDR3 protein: CASSVDRGSDTIYF
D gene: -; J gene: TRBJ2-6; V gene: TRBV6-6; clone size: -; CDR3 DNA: TGTGCCAGCAGTTACTCGGGGGGGCTTGGGGCCAACGTCCTGACTTTC; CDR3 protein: CASSYSGGLGANVLTF
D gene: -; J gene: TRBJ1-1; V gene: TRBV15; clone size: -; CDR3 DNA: TGTGCCACCAGCAGGGGGGACACCGGCGGAGCTTTCTTT; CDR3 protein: CATSRGDTGGAFF
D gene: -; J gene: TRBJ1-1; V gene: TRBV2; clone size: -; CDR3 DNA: TGTGCCAGCACCCCGGCTGGGCAGGCGAACACTGAAGCTTTCTTT; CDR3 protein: CASTPAGQANTEAFF
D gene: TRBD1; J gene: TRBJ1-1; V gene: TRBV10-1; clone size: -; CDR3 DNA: TGCGCCAGCAGTGAGAGGGACAGCCCGAACACTGAAGCTTTCTTT; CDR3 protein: CASSERDSPNTEAFF
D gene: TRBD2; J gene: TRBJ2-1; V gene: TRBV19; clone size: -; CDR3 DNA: TGTGCCAGTAGTATGACTAGCGGGAATCCCTACAATGAGCAGTTCTTC; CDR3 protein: CASSMTSGNPYNEQFF
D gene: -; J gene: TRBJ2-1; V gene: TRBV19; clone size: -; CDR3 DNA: TGTGCCAGTAGTCCTGACAGCTACAATGAGCAGTTCTTC; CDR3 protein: CASSPDSYNEQFF
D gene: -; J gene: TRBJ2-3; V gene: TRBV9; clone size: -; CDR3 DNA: TGTGCCAGCAGCGTATCGGGCCCTCCTACAAGCACAGATACGCAGTATTTT; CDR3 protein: CASSVSGPPTSTDTQYF
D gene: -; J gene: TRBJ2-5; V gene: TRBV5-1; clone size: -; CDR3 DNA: TGCGCCAGCAGCTTCCAGGGAGTCCAAGAGACCCAGTACTTC; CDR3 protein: CASSFQGVQETQYF
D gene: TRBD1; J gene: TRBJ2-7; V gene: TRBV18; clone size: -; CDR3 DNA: TGTGCCAGCTCACTACGCCGACAGGGCTACGAGCAGTACTTC; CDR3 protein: CASSLRRQGYEQYF
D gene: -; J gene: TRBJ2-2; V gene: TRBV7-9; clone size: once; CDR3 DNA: TGTGCCAGCAGTAAGGGGCCGGGGTACACCGGGGAGCTGTTTTTT; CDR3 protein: CASSKGPGYTGELFF
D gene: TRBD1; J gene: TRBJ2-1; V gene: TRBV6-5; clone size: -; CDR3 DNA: TGTGCCGGACACAGGGGCGATTCCAATGAGCAGTTCTTC; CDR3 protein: CAGHRGDSNEQFF
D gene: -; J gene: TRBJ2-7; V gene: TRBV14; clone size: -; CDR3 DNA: TGTGCCAGCAGCCCTAGACTTAGCTCCTACGAGCAGTACTTC; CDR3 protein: CASSPRLSSYEQYF
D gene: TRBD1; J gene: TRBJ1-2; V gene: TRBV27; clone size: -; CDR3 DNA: TGTGCCAGCAGGTCCCTGGGACAGCATAACTATGGCTACACCTTC; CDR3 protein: CASRSLGQHNYGYTF
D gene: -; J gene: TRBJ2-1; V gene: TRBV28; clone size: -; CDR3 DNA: TGTGCCAGCAGCCCGACAAGGCGGCTCAACAATGAGCAGTTCTTC; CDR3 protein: CASSPTRRLNNEQFF
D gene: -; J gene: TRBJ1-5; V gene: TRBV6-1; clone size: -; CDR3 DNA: TGTGCCAGCAGTGAAGTTGGAGGGGTTCAGCCCCAGCATTTT; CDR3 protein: CASSEVGGVQPQHF
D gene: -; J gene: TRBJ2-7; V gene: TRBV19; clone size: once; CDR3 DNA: TGTGCCAGCGGTTCCGGGACAACCTCCTACGAGCAGTACTTC; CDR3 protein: CASGSGTTSYEQYF
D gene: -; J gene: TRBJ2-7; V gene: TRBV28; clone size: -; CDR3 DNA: TGTGCCAGCAGTTCCGGCGCGGTCAATTACGAGCAGTACTTC; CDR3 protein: CASSSGAVNYEQYF
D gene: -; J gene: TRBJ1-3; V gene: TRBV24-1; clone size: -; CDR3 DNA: TGTGCCACCAGTGACCGGGACTCCCAGAGCTCTGGAAACACCATATATTTT; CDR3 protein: CATSDRDSQSSGNTIYF
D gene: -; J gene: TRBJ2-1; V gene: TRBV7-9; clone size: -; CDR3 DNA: TGTGCCAGCAGCTTAGCCCCGAGCTCCTACAATGAGCAGTTCTTC; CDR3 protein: CASSLAPSSYNEQFF
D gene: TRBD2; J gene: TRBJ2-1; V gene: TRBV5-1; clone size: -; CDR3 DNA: TGCGCCAGCAGCTCCCCGGGACTAGCGGGGAAGGACGAGCAGTTCTTC; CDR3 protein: CASSSPGLAGKDEQFF
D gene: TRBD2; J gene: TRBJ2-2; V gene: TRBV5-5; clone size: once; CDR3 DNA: TGTGCCAGCAGCTTGGTTCCAGCTAGCGGGAACACCGGGGAGCTGTTTTTT; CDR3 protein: CASSLVPASGNTGELFF
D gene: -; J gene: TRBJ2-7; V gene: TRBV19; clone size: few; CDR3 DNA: TGTGCCAGTAGTATAGCCCCCAGGGGCGAGCAGTACTTC; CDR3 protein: CASSIAPRGEQYF
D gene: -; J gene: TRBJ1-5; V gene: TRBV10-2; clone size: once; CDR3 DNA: TGCGCCAGCAGTACCGCCGGGACACTTAATCAGCCCCAGCATTTT; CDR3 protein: CASSTAGTLNQPQHF